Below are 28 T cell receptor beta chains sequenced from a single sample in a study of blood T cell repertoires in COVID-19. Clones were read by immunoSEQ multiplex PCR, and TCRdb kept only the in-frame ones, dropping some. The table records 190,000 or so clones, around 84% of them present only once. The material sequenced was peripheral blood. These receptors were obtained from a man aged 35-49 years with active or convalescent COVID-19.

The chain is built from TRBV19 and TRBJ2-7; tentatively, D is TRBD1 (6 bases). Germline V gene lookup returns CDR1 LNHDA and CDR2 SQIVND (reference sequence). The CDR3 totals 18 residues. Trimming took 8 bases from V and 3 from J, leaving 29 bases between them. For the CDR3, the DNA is TGTGCCAGTCCGGTAAAATTAGGACAGCTTCGGCGTGACTACGAGCAGTACTTC. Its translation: CASPVKLGQLRRDYEQYF.

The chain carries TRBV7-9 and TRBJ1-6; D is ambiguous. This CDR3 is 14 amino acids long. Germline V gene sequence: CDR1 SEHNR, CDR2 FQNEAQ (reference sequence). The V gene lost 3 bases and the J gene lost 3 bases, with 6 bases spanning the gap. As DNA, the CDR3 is TGTGCCAGCAGCTTTCGGGACTATAATTCACCCCTCCACTTT. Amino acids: CASSFRDYNSPLHF.

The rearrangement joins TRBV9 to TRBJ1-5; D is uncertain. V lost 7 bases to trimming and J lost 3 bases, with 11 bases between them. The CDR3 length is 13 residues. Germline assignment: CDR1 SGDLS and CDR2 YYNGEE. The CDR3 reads CASSTRDNQPQHF. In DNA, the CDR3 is TGTGCCAGCTCAACGAGGGACAATCAGCCCCAGCATTTT.

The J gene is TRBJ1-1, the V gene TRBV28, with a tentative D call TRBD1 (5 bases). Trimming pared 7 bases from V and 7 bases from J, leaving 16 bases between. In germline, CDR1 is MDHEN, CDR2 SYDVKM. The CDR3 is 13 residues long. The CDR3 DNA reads TGTGCCAGCATAAGGTCGGAGACAGATGAAGCTTTCTTT. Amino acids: CASIRSETDEAFF.

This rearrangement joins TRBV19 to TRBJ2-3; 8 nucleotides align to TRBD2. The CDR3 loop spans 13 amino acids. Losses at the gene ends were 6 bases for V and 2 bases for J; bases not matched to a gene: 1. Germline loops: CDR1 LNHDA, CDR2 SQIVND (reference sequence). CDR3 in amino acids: CASRRGVTDTQYF. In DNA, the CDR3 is TGTGCCAGTAGGCGGGGGGTCACAGATACGCAGTATTTT. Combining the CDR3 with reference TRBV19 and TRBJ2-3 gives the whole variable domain DGGITQSPKYLFRKEGQNVTLSCEQNLNHDAMYWYRQDPGQGLRLIYYSQIVNDFQKGDIAEGYSVSREKKESFPLTVTSAQKNPTAFYLCASRRGVTDTQYFGPGTRLTVL.

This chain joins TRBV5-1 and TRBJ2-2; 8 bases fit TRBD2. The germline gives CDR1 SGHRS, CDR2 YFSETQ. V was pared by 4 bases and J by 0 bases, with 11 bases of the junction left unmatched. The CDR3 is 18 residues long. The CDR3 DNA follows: TGCGCCAGCAGCCGGGGCGCGGGGGGCATAGCGAACACCGGGGAGCTGTTTTTT. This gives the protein CASSRGAGGIANTGELFF.

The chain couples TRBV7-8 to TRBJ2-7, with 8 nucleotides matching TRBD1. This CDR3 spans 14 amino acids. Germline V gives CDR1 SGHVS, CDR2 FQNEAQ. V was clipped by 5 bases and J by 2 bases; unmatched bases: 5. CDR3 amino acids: CASSIGQGTYEQYF. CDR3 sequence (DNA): TGTGCCAGCAGCATAGGACAGGGTACCTACGAGCAGTACTTC.

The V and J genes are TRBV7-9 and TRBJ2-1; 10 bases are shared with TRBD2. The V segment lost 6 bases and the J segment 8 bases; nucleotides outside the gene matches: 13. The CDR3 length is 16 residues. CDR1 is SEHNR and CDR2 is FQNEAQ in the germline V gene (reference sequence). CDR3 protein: CASRYPLSGGWDEQFF. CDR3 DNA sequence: TGTGCCAGCAGATACCCCCTTAGCGGGGGGTGGGATGAGCAGTTCTTC.

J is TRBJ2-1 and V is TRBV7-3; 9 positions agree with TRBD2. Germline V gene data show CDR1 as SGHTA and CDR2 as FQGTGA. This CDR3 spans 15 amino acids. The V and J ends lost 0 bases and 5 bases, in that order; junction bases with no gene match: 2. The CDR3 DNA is TGTGCCAGCAGCTTAACTTTAGCGGGGGACAATGAGCAGTTCTTC. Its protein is CASSLTLAGDNEQFF.

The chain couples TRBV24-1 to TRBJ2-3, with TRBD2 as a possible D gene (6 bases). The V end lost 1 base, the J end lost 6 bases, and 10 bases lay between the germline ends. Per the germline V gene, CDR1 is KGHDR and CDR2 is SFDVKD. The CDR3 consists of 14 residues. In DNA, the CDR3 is TGTGCCACCAGTGATTTTGGGGGGAGCGATACGCAGTATTTT. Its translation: CATSDFGGSDTQYF.

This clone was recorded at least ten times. The CDR3 here is CASSSDFLTSSTDTQYF. CDR3 coding DNA: TGTGCCAGCAGTTCGGACTTCCTGACCTCTAGCACAGATACGCAGTATTTT. This chain joins TRBV2 and TRBJ2-3, with D tentatively TRBD2 (5 bases). This CDR3 is built from 17 residues. V was trimmed by 5 bases and J by 0 bases, leaving 18 bases between them. Germline lookup yields CDR1 SNHLY and CDR2 FYNNEI.

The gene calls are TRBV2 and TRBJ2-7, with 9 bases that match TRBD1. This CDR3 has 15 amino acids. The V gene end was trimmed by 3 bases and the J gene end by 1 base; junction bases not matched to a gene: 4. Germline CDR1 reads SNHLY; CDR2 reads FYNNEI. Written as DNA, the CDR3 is TGTGCCAGCAGTGAGCCCGGGACAGGGTCCTACGAGCAGTACTTC. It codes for CASSEPGTGSYEQYF.

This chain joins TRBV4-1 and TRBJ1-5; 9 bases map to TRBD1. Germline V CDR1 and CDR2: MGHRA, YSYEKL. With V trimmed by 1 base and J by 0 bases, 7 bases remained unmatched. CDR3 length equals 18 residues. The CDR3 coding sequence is TGCGCCAGCAGCCAAGTAGACAGGGGGTGGGATAGCAATCAGCCCCAGCATTTT. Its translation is CASSQVDRGWDSNQPQHF.

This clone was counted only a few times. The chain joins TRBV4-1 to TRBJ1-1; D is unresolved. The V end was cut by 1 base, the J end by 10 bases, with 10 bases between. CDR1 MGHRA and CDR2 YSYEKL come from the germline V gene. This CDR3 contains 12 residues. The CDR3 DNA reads TGCGCCAGCAGCCAAGTCGGGGTAGGAGCTTTCTTT. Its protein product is CASSQVGVGAFF.

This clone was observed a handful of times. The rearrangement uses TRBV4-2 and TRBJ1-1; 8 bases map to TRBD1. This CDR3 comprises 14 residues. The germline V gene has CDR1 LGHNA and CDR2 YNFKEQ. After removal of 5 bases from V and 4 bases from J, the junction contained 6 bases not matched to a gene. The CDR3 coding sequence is TGTGCCAGCAGCTCCGGACAGGGAGTCACTGAAGCTTTCTTT. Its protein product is CASSSGQGVTEAFF.

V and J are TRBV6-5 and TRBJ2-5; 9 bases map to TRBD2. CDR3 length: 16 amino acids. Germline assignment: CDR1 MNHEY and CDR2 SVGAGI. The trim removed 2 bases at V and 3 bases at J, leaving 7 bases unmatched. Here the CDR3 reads CASSYMRGGGEETQYF. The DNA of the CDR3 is TGTGCCAGCAGTTACATGCGGGGGGGCGGTGAAGAGACCCAGTACTTC.

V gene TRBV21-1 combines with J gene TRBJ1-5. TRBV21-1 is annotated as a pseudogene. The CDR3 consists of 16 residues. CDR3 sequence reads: CASSKRSESDNQPQHF. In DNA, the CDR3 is TGTGCCAGCAGCAAACGGAGCGAGTCAGATAATCAGCCCCAGCATTTT.

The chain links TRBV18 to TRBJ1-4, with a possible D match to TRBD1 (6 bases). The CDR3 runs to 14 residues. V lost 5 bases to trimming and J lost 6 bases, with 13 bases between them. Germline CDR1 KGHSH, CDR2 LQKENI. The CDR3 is CASSGTRNDEKLFF. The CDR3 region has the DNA TGTGCCAGCTCAGGGACACGGAATGATGAAAAACTGTTTTTT.

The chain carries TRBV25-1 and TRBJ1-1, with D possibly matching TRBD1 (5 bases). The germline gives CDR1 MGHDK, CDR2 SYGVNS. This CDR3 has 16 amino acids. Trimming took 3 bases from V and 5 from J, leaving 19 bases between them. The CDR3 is CASSDSFLRGGTEAFF. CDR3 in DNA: TGTGCCAGCAGTGATAGCTTTCTAAGGGGTGGAACTGAAGCTTTCTTT.

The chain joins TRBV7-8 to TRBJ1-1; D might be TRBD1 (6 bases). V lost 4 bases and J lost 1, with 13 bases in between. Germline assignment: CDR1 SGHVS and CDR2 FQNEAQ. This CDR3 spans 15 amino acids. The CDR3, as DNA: TGTGCCAGCAGCTATGGGGGGGCAACGAACACTGAAGCTTTCTTT. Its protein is CASSYGGATNTEAFF.

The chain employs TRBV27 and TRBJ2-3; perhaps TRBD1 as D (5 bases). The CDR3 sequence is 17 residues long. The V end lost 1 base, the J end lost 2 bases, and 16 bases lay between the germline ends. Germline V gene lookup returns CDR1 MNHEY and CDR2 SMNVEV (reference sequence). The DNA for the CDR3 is TGTGCCAGCAGTTTATTAGGTGTTAGGGGTTCCACAGATACGCAGTATTTT. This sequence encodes CASSLLGVRGSTDTQYF.

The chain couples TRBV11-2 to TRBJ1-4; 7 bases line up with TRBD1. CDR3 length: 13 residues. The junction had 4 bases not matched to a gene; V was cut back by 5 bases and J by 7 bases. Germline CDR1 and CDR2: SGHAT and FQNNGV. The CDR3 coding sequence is TGTGCCAGCAGCGCCGGGACAGTTGAAAAACTGTTTTTT. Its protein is CASSAGTVEKLFF.

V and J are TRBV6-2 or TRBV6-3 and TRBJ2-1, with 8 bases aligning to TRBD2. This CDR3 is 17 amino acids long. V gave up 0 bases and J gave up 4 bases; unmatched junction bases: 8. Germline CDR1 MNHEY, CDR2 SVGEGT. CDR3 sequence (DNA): TGTGCCAGCAGTTACTCTGCCCGCGGGGGGCCTTACAATGAGCAGTTCTTC. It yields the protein CASSYSARGGPYNEQFF.

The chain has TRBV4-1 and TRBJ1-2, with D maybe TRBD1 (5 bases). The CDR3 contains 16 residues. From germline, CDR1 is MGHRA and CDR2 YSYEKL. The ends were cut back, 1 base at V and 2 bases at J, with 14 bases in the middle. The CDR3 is CASSQVQTDANYGYTF. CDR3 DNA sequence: TGCGCCAGCAGCCAAGTTCAGACAGACGCCAACTATGGCTACACCTTC.

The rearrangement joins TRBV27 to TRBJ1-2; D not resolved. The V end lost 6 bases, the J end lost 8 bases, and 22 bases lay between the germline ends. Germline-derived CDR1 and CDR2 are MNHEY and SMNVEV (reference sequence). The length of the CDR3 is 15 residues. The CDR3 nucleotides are TGTGCCAGCAGCTTCTCGGGAGCTGGGGTTACCGGCTACACCTTC. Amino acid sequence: CASSFSGAGVTGYTF.

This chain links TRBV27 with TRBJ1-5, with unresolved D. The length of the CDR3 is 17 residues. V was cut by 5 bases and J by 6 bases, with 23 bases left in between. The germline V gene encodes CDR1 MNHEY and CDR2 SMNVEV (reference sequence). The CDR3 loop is CASSALPGRGRGQPQHF. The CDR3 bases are TGTGCCAGCAGTGCACTCCCCGGCCGGGGTCGGGGTCAGCCCCAGCATTTT.

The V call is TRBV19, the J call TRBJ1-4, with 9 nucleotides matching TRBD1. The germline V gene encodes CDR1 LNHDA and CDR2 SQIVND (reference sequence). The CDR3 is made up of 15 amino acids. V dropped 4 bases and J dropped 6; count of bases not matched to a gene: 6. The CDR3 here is CASSKPGQGDEKLFF. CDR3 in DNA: TGTGCCAGTAGTAAACCGGGACAGGGAGATGAAAAACTGTTTTTT.

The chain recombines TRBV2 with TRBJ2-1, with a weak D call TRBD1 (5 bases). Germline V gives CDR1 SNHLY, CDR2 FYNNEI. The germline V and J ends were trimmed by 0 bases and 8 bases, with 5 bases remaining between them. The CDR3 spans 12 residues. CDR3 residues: CASSEAGHEQFF. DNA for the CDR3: TGTGCCAGCAGTGAAGCGGGGCATGAGCAGTTCTTC.